This TCR beta chain was observed in a study of regulatory T cells in long-lasting Graves disease. This clonotype was counted ten times or more. The antigen is unknown. Regarding time point: persistent/refractory GD, antithyroid drugs over 5 years with positive TRAb. PBMC-derived RNA was used for the TCR library. An endocrinology department located in Xi'an, China, was where the patients came from. Building of the TCR beta libraries involved iRepertoire HTBI primers and Arm-PCR of CDR3 regions. TCRdb re-called the multiplex PCR reads with MiXCR, one entry per CDR3 protein. This sample carries a few hundred thousand distinct CDR3 sequences, about 21% of them seen once, and the ten largest clones take around 15%. Germline CDR1 reads MNHEY; CDR2 reads SMNVEV (reference sequence). The CDR3 has 12 amino acids. Between the trimmed V and J ends, which lost 6 bases and 0 bases, there was a span of 5 bases. Study conclusions and caveats: A reduction in accuracy may have resulted from the small sample size. Between persistent patients, thousands of public clonotypes were shared, exceeding the approximately 870 shared between new patients. The study examined only peripheral blood, not thyroid tissue.

The source of this sequence is a female donor with Graves disease. The rearrangement joins TRBV27 to TRBJ1-1; unclear D gene. The sequences come from peripheral blood mononuclear cells (PBMCs), collected when the disease was refractory, from a patient treated with antithyroid drugs. The CDR3 coding sequence is TGTGCCAGCAGGGGCGTGAACACTGAAGCTTTCTTT. This encodes CASRGVNTEAFF.